The TCR beta chain under discussion was sequenced for a study of blood T cell repertoires in COVID-19. Overall study context: The cDNA or gDNA used as material had been derived from T cells, B-cell-depleted T cells, or PBMCs.

Authors' data handling: Reference gene primer amplification gave estimated nucleated cell counts. TCRdb's table, derived via immunoSEQ multiplex PCR, lists solely in-frame clones and lacks some. D and trimming come from the DNA, and the V and J calls and clone size come from that table. The data contain roughly 100,000 clones, roughly 90% of them singletons. Germline-derived CDR1 and CDR2 are SGDLS and YYNGEE. Germline trimming cut 3 bases from V and 5 bases from J; bases unmatched to any gene: 9. CDR3 size: 16 residues. Sequenced sample: peripheral blood. This TCR derives from a human donor with COVID-19, enrolled during active disease. The donor label of this sample is uncertain. The chain recombines TRBV9 with TRBJ2-5, with 11 bases identical to TRBD2. The CDR3, as DNA: TGTGCCAGCAGCGGAACTAGCGGGGGTGCCAGGGAGACCCAGTACTTC. Translating gives CASSGTSGGARETQYF.